The T cell receptor beta chain described here comes from a study of blood T cell repertoires in COVID-19. Study information: There were acute and convalescent COVID-19 samples, and they came from the United States, Italy and Spain. T cells, B-cell-depleted T cells, or PBMCs supplied cDNA or gDNA.

Germline loops: CDR1 LNHDA, CDR2 SQIVND (reference sequence). The length of the CDR3 is 14 residues. The V segment lost 8 bases and the J segment 6 bases; nucleotides outside the gene matches: 7. The participants were between roughly 18 and 90 years old and came from fewer than 25 US areas. What the recovered Cohort 3 donors had was two negative PCRs, clearance, or symptom resolution. The assay was immunoSEQ multiplex PCR, and TCRdb's table has in-frame clones only and misses some. This sample has fewer than 500,000 clones; 70% to 90% occur once, and the top ten carry approximately 1.2%. The clonotype originates from a man younger than 45 who had recovered from COVID-19. The V call is TRBV19, the J call TRBJ1-5; TRBD1 matches at 10 bases. Sequencing was carried out using PBMCs or T cells enriched from blood (not recorded which). The CDR3 DNA reads as TGTGCCAGTTTGAAAGGACAGGGGGGTCAGCCCCAGCATTTT. Its translation: CASLKGQGGQPQHF.